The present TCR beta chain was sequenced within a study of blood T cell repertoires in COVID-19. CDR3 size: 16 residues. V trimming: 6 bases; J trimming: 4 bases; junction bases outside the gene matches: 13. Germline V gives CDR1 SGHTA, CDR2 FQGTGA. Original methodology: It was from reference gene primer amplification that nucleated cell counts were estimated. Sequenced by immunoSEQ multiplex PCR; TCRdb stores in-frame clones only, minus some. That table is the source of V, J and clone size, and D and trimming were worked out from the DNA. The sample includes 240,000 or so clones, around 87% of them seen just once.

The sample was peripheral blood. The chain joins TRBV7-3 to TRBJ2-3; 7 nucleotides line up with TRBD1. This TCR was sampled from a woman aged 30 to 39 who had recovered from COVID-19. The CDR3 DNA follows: TGTGCCAGCAGTACCATGAGGGGGCGGAACCCAGATACGCAGTATTTT. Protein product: CASSTMRGRNPDTQYF.